One sample yielded the 8 T cell receptor beta chains listed below, sequenced in a study of cytomegalovirus exposure and HLA in healthy donors. With 60 Vbeta and 13 Jbeta primers, the PCR was carried out. The method was immunoSEQ multiplex PCR; TCRdb's version includes in-frame clones alone and lacks a portion of them. The data show 190,000 or so clones, 80% seen once. The sequenced material came from PBMCs. These receptors were taken from a boy aged 5-17 years in good health and CMV-seronegative.

This clone was detected once. The chain employs TRBV6-5 and TRBJ2-1; D is possibly TRBD2 (7 bases). The germline CDR1 and CDR2 sequences are MNHEY and SVGAGI. V lost 0 bases and J 9 bases, leaving 18 bases between the germline ends. The CDR3 extends over 16 amino acids. The CDR3 coding sequence is TGTGCCAGCAGTTACTCGGACGGGGGGCGCGCGGCTGAGCAGTTCTTC. This encodes CASSYSDGGRAAEQFF.

The chain recombines TRBV11-3 with TRBJ2-1; TRBD1 agrees at 7 bases. Germline CDR1 reads SGHNT; CDR2 reads YENEEA. V dropped 5 bases and J dropped 4; count of bases not matched to a gene: 2. There are 13 residues in the CDR3. The CDR3 spells CASSQGEYNEQFF. The CDR3 nucleotides read TGTGCCAGCAGCCAGGGGGAGTACAATGAGCAGTTCTTC.

The chain links TRBV15 to TRBJ2-3; 8 bases are a match to TRBD1. The V segment lost 2 bases and the J segment 0 bases; nucleotides outside the gene matches: 10. Germline assignment: CDR1 LNHNV and CDR2 YYDKDF (reference sequence). The CDR3 extends over 18 amino acids. The CDR3 sequence is CATSRFQLQGGSTDTQYF. The DNA for the CDR3 is TGTGCCACCAGCAGATTCCAACTACAGGGGGGAAGCACAGATACGCAGTATTTT.

This rearrangement joins TRBV5-1 to TRBJ2-1; D is perhaps TRBD2 (5 bases). V dropped 6 bases and J dropped 3 bases, with 31 bases sitting between them. The CDR3 extends over 20 amino acids. Germline CDR1 is SGHRS and CDR2 is YFSETQ. CDR3 amino acids: CASMSLTSMEYSEVYNEQFF. As DNA, the CDR3 is TGCGCCAGCATGTCACTTACAAGCATGGAATATTCGGAGGTCTACAATGAGCAGTTCTTC.

A single count supports this clone. This chain uses TRBV19 with TRBJ2-4, with D maybe TRBD2 (6 bases). Trimming took off 1 base at V and 1 base at J, with 8 bases between the two ends. Germline CDR1 is LNHDA and CDR2 is SQIVND (reference sequence). The CDR3 runs 15 residues. CDR3 sequence: CASSIVEGAKNIQYF. The CDR3 nucleotides read TGTGCCAGTAGTATAGTGGAGGGGGCCAAAAACATTCAGTACTTC.

This clone has a handful of counts. The rearrangement joins TRBV6-4 to TRBJ2-5, with 9 bases identical to TRBD1. The J call is doubtful: the DNA matches TRBJ2-7 better. The V gene's germline CDR1 is MRHNA and CDR2 SNTAGT. The CDR3 has 13 residues. The CDR3 coding sequence is TGTGCCAGCAGTGACTCGGACAGGGGCGAGCAGTACTTC. Amino acids: CASSDSDRGEQYF.

The rearrangement uses TRBV19 and TRBJ1-5; 7 bases match TRBD1. Germline trimming cut 7 bases from V and 4 bases from J; bases unmatched to any gene: 7. CDR3 length: 14 amino acids. The germline V gene encodes CDR1 LNHDA and CDR2 SQIVND (reference sequence). The CDR3 region is CASKIGQANQPQHF. CDR3 bases: TGTGCCAGTAAAATCGGACAGGCTAATCAGCCCCAGCATTTT.

The sample holds one count of this clone. The rearrangement links TRBV4-1 to TRBJ2-2, with 16 bases aligning to TRBD2. V trimming: 3 bases; J trimming: 4 bases; junction bases outside the gene matches: 11. Looked up from germline, CDR1 is MGHRA and CDR2 is YSYEKL. The CDR3 is 20 amino acids. The DNA of the CDR3 is TGCGCCAGCAGCCATGCCGGGACTAGCGGGAGGGCCTCGGGCACCGGGGAGCTGTTTTTT. Its protein is CASSHAGTSGRASGTGELFF.